This T cell receptor beta chain is drawn from a study of metastatic and nonmetastatic thyroid tumors. Across the study: The authors compared repertoires across blood and tumor or nodule tissue from malignant and benign thyroid patients. Study-level points and caveats: The reported finding was significantly higher TCR beta diversity in malignant thyroid tumors relative to benign nodules, in blood and tumor.

Original analysis: Variation in CDR3 across clinicopathological groups served as the basis for constructing a distant-metastasis classifier in papillary thyroid cancer. TCRdb re-called clones from the PCR reads using MiXCR. TCRdb assigned the V and J calls; the authors' analysis was not used. The top ten clones hold roughly a tenth of a sample with 10,000 to 13,000 clones, approximately 30% of them seen once. All patients were untreated before thyroid surgery. Comment on this clone: Its antigen is not identified.

This sequence was found in a male donor with papillary thyroid cancer or a benign thyroid nodule (not recorded which). Some clones in this sample may be carry-over from other donors' samples. Sequencing was done on a sample of tumor tissue.

Written as DNA, the CDR3 is TGTGCCAGCAGCCGACTAGCGGGATACTACGAGCAGTACTTC. Its protein product is CASSRLAGYYEQYF. The rearrangement joins TRBV3-1 to TRBJ2-7, with TRBD2 matching over 11 bases. The germline V gene has CDR1 LGHDT and CDR2 YNNKEL (reference sequence). The CDR3 length is 14 residues. The J segment lost 3 bases and the V segment lost 4 bases, leaving 2 bases of the junction unmatched.